This passage covers 17 T cell receptor beta chains from one sample sequenced in a study of T cells expressing NK-cell markers. TCRdb re-called the 5' RACE reads; one entry per CDR3 protein, DNA not given. Its listing shows under 200,000 distinct CDR3 sequences. The sequenced material came from blood T cells: a sorted CD56 or NKG2C T cell subset, CD4+ or CD8+ T cells, or bulk PBMC T cells (not recorded which). The receptors were sampled from a woman between 18 and 69 years old in good health.

V is TRBV12-3 or TRBV12-4 and J is TRBJ1-4; TCRdb returns TRBD1, unconfirmable since there is no DNA. The length of the CDR3 is 15 residues. CDR3 region: CASSPGTGGGEKLFF.

This chain connects TRBV3-1 to TRBJ2-1; TCRdb outputs TRBD1, but without DNA this stays unchecked. The CDR3 is 15 amino acids. CDR1 LGHDT and CDR2 YNNKEL come from the germline V gene (reference sequence). The CDR3 region is CASSGTGVAYNEQFF.

This chain connects TRBV6-5 to TRBJ1-2. The germline gives CDR1 MNHEY, CDR2 SVGAGI. CDR3 length equals 11 residues. The CDR3 here is CASSYLYGYTF.

The V and J genes are TRBV9 and TRBJ2-5; TCRdb's assignment of TRBD1 cannot be checked, as there is no DNA. CDR1 SGDLS and CDR2 YYNGEE come from the germline V gene. This CDR3 comprises 15 residues. The CDR3 spells CASSLGTVLQETQYF. Based on the CDR3 plus reference TRBV9 and TRBJ2-5, the full variable domain is DSGVTQTPKHLITATGQRVTLRCSPRSGDLSVYWYQQSLDQGLQFLIQYYNGEERAKGNILERFSAQQFPDLHSELNLSSLELGDSALYFCASSLGTVLQETQYFGPGTRLLVL.

The V and J genes are TRBV20-1 and TRBJ2-7; TCRdb returns TRBD1, unconfirmable since there is no DNA. Germline V gene lookup returns CDR1 DFQATT and CDR2 SNEGSKA (reference sequence). CDR3 size: 14 residues. The chain's CDR3 is CSARGTGQAYEQYF.

The J gene is TRBJ2-3, the V gene TRBV29-1; TCRdb calls TRBD1, which cannot be checked without DNA. Germline assignment: CDR1 SQVTM and CDR2 ANQGSEA. There are 13 residues in the CDR3. The CDR3 loop reads CSVSTDYTDTQYF.

V gene TRBV27 combines with J gene TRBJ2-2; TCRdb selects TRBD1, and the lack of DNA leaves this call unchecked. The CDR3 runs to 15 residues. The germline gives CDR1 MNHEY, CDR2 SMNVEV (reference sequence). The CDR3 protein is CASRTGTVNTGELFF.

The chain uses TRBV6-5 and TRBJ1-2. Looked up from germline, CDR1 is MNHEY and CDR2 is SVGAGI. The CDR3 extends over 15 amino acids. CDR3: CASSYSNDAFYGYTF.

The chain uses TRBV7-9 and TRBJ1-4; the TCRdb call, TRBD1, lacks DNA for checking. The CDR3 is made up of 15 amino acids. Germline lookup yields CDR1 SEHNR and CDR2 FQNEAQ (reference sequence). The CDR3 sequence is CASSLRDATNEKLFF.

The V and J genes are TRBV7-3 and TRBJ2-3; no DNA is available, so the TRBD1 call from TCRdb remains unchecked. Germline CDR1 is SGHTA and CDR2 is FQGTGA. There are 16 residues in the CDR3. The CDR3 spells CASSSGPPSSTDTQYF. Full variable domain (missing parts from reference TRBV7-3 and TRBJ2-3): GAGVSQTPSNKVTEKGKYVELRCDPISGHTALYWYRQSLGQGPEFLIYFQGTGAADDSGLPNDRFFAVRPEGSVSTLKIQRTERGDSAVYLCASSSGPPSSTDTQYFGPGTRLTVL.

This chain connects TRBV18 to TRBJ2-1; with no DNA, the TCRdb D assignment of TRBD2 cannot be verified. This CDR3 contains 15 residues. Germline V lookup: CDR1 KGHSH, CDR2 LQKENI. The CDR3 here is CASSSSSGVYNEQFF.

The chain links TRBV2 to TRBJ1-1. The CDR3 is made up of 13 amino acids. The germline V gene encodes CDR1 SNHLY and CDR2 FYNNEI. The CDR3 region is CASTEWGNTEAFF.

The chain is built from TRBV9 and TRBJ2-3; TCRdb's assignment of TRBD2 cannot be checked, as there is no DNA. Germline CDR1 SGDLS, CDR2 YYNGEE. The CDR3 length is 13 residues. The CDR3 here is CASSVSREDTQYF. The complete variable domain, with remaining parts taken from reference TRBV9 and TRBJ2-3, reads DSGVTQTPKHLITATGQRVTLRCSPRSGDLSVYWYQQSLDQGLQFLIQYYNGEERAKGNILERFSAQQFPDLHSELNLSSLELGDSALYFCASSVSREDTQYFGPGTRLTVL.

The chain has TRBV12-3 or TRBV12-4 and TRBJ2-1; as DNA is missing, the TRBD2 call by TCRdb cannot be tested. This CDR3 has 15 residues. The CDR3 protein is CASSLTSGSSNEQFF.

The chain employs TRBV5-6 and TRBJ2-3. Per the germline V gene, CDR1 is SGHDT and CDR2 is YYEEEE. The CDR3 length is 14 residues. CDR3 region: CASSSDLFPDTQYF.

The chain recombines TRBV5-1 with TRBJ2-1. Germline loops: CDR1 SGHRS, CDR2 YFSETQ. This CDR3 has 12 amino acids. This CDR3 is CASSPTTVEQFF.

The gene calls are TRBV20-1 and TRBJ1-1. Germline values: CDR1 DFQATT, CDR2 SNEGSKA (reference sequence). This CDR3 contains 13 residues. CDR3: CSVLPGAGTEAFF.